This TCR beta chain was found in a study of cytomegalovirus exposure and HLA in healthy donors. The PCR ran on 60 Vbeta and 13 Jbeta primers. Method: immunoSEQ multiplex PCR; TCRdb's copy keeps in-frame clones and lacks some. The table has 140,000 to 150,000 clones, around two thirds seen once. The CDR3 is 14 amino acids. Trimming cost V 4 bases and J 2 bases; bases outside gene matches: 4. Germline assignment: CDR1 SGHVS and CDR2 FQNEAQ. Study-level findings and limits: Confirmation in vitro established that a few CMV-associated chains were specific for CMV antigens. In a later analysis, a genetic analysis reported fewer productive-TCR N-insertions in an Asian-associated ancestry cluster than the cohort average.

In regard to this clone: Its antigen remains unknown.

Sequenced: PBMCs. V and J are TRBV7-8 and TRBJ2-7; 8 bases are shared with TRBD2. The sequence derives from a male donor in good health and CMV-seronegative. CDR3 protein: CASSSPGGAYEQYF. As DNA, the CDR3 is TGTGCCAGCAGCTCCCCCGGGGGGGCCTACGAGCAGTACTTC.